Each of the 14 T cell receptor beta chains below was sequenced from the same sample in a study of T cells in tuberculosis. The assay was immunoSEQ multiplex PCR, and TCRdb's table has in-frame clones only and misses some. The data show roughly 92,000 clones, roughly 90% seen once. After thawing and overnight rest, PBMC were stained with GMM-loaded CD1B tetramer, viability dye and anti-CD3 for sorting. CD1B tetramers were loaded with Rhodococcus equi-derived C32 glucose monomycolate. The sample comprised CD1b-GMM tetramer-negative cells sorted from PBMCs. The receptor set was obtained from an adult woman with latent tuberculosis.

The rearrangement links TRBV18 to TRBJ2-2; D possibly corresponds to TRBD1 (5 bases). Germline CDR1 and CDR2: KGHSH and LQKENI. V shed 5 bases and J shed 5 bases, with 15 bases lying between them. The length of the CDR3 is 15 residues. In nucleotides, the CDR3 is TGTGCCAGCTCATACACCGCTCAGGGTACCGGGGAGCTGTTTTTT. Its protein is CASSYTAQGTGELFF.

The J gene is TRBJ2-2, the V gene TRBV28; a possible D gene is TRBD1 (5 bases). The V and J ends lost 7 bases and 1 base respectively, with 16 bases between them. There are 16 residues in the CDR3. CDR1 is MDHEN and CDR2 is SYDVKM in the germline V gene. CDR3 in amino acids: CASTYVGAVNTGELFF. CDR3 in DNA: TGTGCCAGCACCTACGTTGGGGCAGTGAACACCGGGGAGCTGTTTTTT.

The gene calls are TRBV4-2 and TRBJ2-3; the match to TRBD2 covers 11 bases. The CDR3 spans 15 residues. V shed 4 bases and J 1 base; nucleotides not matched to a gene: 1. CDR1 LGHNA and CDR2 YNFKEQ come from the germline V gene. In DNA form, the CDR3 reads TGTGCCAGCAGCCTACTAGCGGGGGGCACAGATACGCAGTATTTT. It is translated as CASSLLAGGTDTQYF.

The genes are TRBV11-2 and TRBJ2-2; D ambiguous. This CDR3 is built from 14 residues. The V and J ends lost 6 bases and 1 base respectively, with 9 bases between them. Germline values: CDR1 SGHAT, CDR2 FQNNGV. The CDR3 sequence: CASSLAGNTGELFF. The CDR3 nucleotides read TGTGCCAGCAGTCTTGCAGGGAACACCGGGGAGCTGTTTTTT.

The gene calls are TRBV20-1 and TRBJ1-6; TRBD1 is a possible D gene (5 bases). Germline V CDR1 and CDR2: DFQATT, SNEGSKA (reference sequence). This CDR3 has 10 residues. Trimming stripped 5 bases from V and 12 bases from J, with 8 bases between. CDR3 sequence: CSAYGGPLHF. The CDR3 DNA reads as TGCAGTGCTTACGGGGGACCCCTCCACTTT.

The V call is TRBV7-6, the J call TRBJ2-5; 9 nucleotides line up with TRBD1. With V trimmed by 5 bases and J by 5 bases, 9 bases remained unmatched. The CDR3 runs 15 residues. In germline, CDR1 is SGHVS, CDR2 FNYEAQ. As DNA, the CDR3 is TGTGCCAGCAGCCGAGGACAGGGGCTGGGGGAGACCCAGTACTTC. Protein sequence: CASSRGQGLGETQYF.

V is TRBV14 and J is TRBJ2-2; TRBD2 matches at 11 bases. The CDR3 length is 19 residues. The germline V gene has CDR1 SGHDN and CDR2 FVKESK. Unmatched junction bases numbered 7, after V lost 0 bases and J lost 1 base. The CDR3 sequence: CASSQEGPSGGMNTGELFF. The CDR3 DNA sequence: TGTGCCAGCAGCCAAGAAGGTCCTAGCGGGGGGATGAACACCGGGGAGCTGTTTTTT.

This clone was seen only a few times. CDR3 nucleotides: TGTGCCAGCAGTAGCGGGGGTGGGCCCCAGCATTTT. Translation gives CASSSGGGPQHF. The rearrangement uses TRBV27 and TRBJ1-5; tentatively, D is TRBD1 (5 bases). The CDR3 has 12 residues. The germline V gene encodes CDR1 MNHEY and CDR2 SMNVEV (reference sequence). Trimming removed 5 bases from V and 9 bases from J, with 11 bases in between.

This clone has a single count. The V call is TRBV30, the J call TRBJ2-5, with 9 bases that match TRBD2. With V trimmed by 2 bases and J by 5 bases, 9 bases remained unmatched. Germline V gives CDR1 GTSNPN, CDR2 SVGIG (reference sequence). This CDR3 is built from 15 residues. The CDR3 nucleotides are TGTGCCTGGAGTTTGCTAGCGGGGCCGGGGGAGACCCAGTACTTC. This gives the protein CAWSLLAGPGETQYF.

The CDR3 nucleotides read TGTGCCAGCAGTTACCGGGGAGGAGAAAATGAAAAACTGTTTTTT. Its translation: CASSYRGGENEKLFF. The genes are TRBV6-5 and TRBJ1-4; D is undetermined. This CDR3 region has 15 residues. Germline V lookup: CDR1 MNHEY, CDR2 SVGAGI. Trimming removed 2 bases at V and 5 bases at J, with 12 bases between.

V and J are TRBV10-3 and TRBJ2-3; TRBD1 agrees at 9 bases. Unmatched junction bases numbered 8, after V lost 7 bases and J lost 0 bases. Germline V CDR1 and CDR2: ENHRY, SYGVKD. The CDR3 is made up of 16 amino acids. The CDR3 is CAITQGGQGSTDTQYF. The CDR3 coding sequence is TGTGCCATCACCCAGGGGGGACAGGGTAGCACAGATACGCAGTATTTT.

This chain uses TRBV28 with TRBJ1-1; TRBD1 matches 12 bases. After removal of 5 bases from V and 5 bases from J, the junction contained 6 bases not matched to a gene. Germline V lookup: CDR1 MDHEN, CDR2 SYDVKM. CDR3 length: 15 amino acids. CDR3 protein: CASSGTGGGETEAFF. CDR3 DNA: TGTGCCAGCAGTGGGACAGGGGGCGGTGAAACTGAAGCTTTCTTT.

The rearrangement joins TRBV9 to TRBJ2-3; TRBD2 matches 7 bases. With V trimmed by 0 bases and J by 1 base, 5 bases remained unmatched. The CDR3 runs to 16 residues. Germline CDR1 reads SGDLS; CDR2 reads YYNGEE. The CDR3 spells CASSVAPLAGTDTQYF. For the CDR3, the DNA is TGTGCCAGCAGCGTAGCTCCCCTAGCGGGCACAGATACGCAGTATTTT.

The J gene is TRBJ1-4, the V gene TRBV4-1; 9 nucleotides agree with TRBD1. There are 16 residues in the CDR3. V gave up 0 bases and J gave up 8 bases; unmatched junction bases: 7. Germline V gene sequence: CDR1 MGHRA, CDR2 YSYEKL. CDR3 bases: TGCGCCAGCAGCCAAGATACCGGGACAGGGTTCGAAAAACTGTTTTTT. This gives the protein CASSQDTGTGFEKLFF.